These 24 T cell receptor beta chains were all obtained from the same sample, sequenced in a study of T cells in Graves' hyperthyroidism and ophthalmopathy. RNA transcripts served as the template for amplifying TCR beta CDR3 regions. HTBI primers were the set used in a first-round RT-PCR of the TCR CDR3. One entry per CDR3 protein, called by TCRdb with MiXCR from the multiplex PCR reads. The table has roughly 170,000 distinct CDR3 sequences, over 15% seen once; the top ten hold under 35%. Sample: blood. These receptors were collected from a woman in her forties or fifties with Graves' hyperthyroidism.

This clonotype was seen repeatedly, ten times or more. The chain joins TRBV9 to TRBJ1-2, with D tentatively TRBD1 (6 bases). The CDR3 consists of 15 residues. V dropped 4 bases and J dropped 4 bases, with 17 bases sitting between them. Germline assignment: CDR1 SGDLS and CDR2 YYNGEE. The CDR3 nucleotides read TGTGCCAGCAGCTTAACAGGGACCGTCGCCTATGGCTACACCTTC. Translated, it gives CASSLTGTVAYGYTF.

This clonotype appeared a few times. This chain joins TRBV10-1 and TRBJ2-7; the D gene could be TRBD1 or TRBD2 (5 bases each). The CDR3 sequence is 16 residues long. Trimming removed 4 bases from V and 5 bases from J, with 21 bases in between. Germline loops: CDR1 WNHNN, CDR2 SYGVQD (reference sequence). The CDR3 DNA sequence: TGCGCCAGCAGTGGAACTGCCGGGACCCAGGTTCACGAGCAGTACTTC. This encodes CASSGTAGTQVHEQYF.

This clonotype showed up many times. The chain links TRBV12-3 or TRBV12-4 to TRBJ2-5; perhaps TRBD1 as D (6 bases). This CDR3 comprises 12 residues. V lost 6 bases to trimming and J lost 12 bases, with 17 bases between them. The CDR3 loop reads CASRTSGVAEYF. The CDR3 DNA is TGTGCCAGCAGAACCTCAGGGGTGGCGGAGTACTTC.

Many counts were recorded for this clonotype. V gene TRBV15 combines with J gene TRBJ1-6, with 9 bases matching TRBD1. J lost 9 bases, V lost 5 bases, and 5 bases had no gene match. Germline V gene lookup returns CDR1 LNHNV and CDR2 YYDKDF (reference sequence). The CDR3 is 14 residues long. The CDR3 region is CATSAGTGFSPLHF. CDR3 DNA: TGTGCCACCAGCGCCGGGACAGGGTTTTCACCCCTCCACTTT.

This rearrangement joins TRBV7-9 to TRBJ1-3, with D perhaps TRBD1 (5 bases). The CDR3 covers 16 residues. Trimming shortened V by 5 bases and J by 2 bases, and 16 bases separated the two germline ends. Germline CDR1 reads SEHNR; CDR2 reads FQNEAQ (reference sequence). This CDR3 is CASSISRVSPGNTIYF. CDR3 nucleotides: TGTGCCAGCAGCATCTCCAGGGTAAGCCCTGGAAACACCATATATTTT.

This clonotype was seen at least ten times. The CDR3 loop is CASSFHRTNENEQFF. The CDR3 DNA reads as TGCGCCAGCAGCTTCCACCGCACCAACGAGAATGAGCAGTTCTTC. The rearrangement links TRBV5-1 to TRBJ2-1; D not resolved. Germline V CDR1 and CDR2: SGHRS, YFSETQ. Trimming took 2 bases from V and 7 from J, leaving 16 bases between them. The CDR3 has 15 amino acids.

Here the CDR3 DNA reads TGTGCCAGCAGCGCCGGACAGGTCACTAATGAAAAACTGTTTTTT. It yields the protein CASSAGQVTNEKLFF. V is TRBV5-4 and J is TRBJ1-4, with 7 bases fitting TRBD1. The CDR3 runs to 15 residues. Germline values: CDR1 SGHNT, CDR2 YYREEE (reference sequence). J gave up 2 bases and V 4 bases, and 5 bases lay outside the gene matches.

This clonotype was observed a handful of times. This chain joins TRBV19 and TRBJ2-3; D unclear. CDR3 length equals 16 residues. The ends were cut back, 5 bases at V and 0 bases at J, with 15 bases in the middle. In germline, CDR1 is LNHDA, CDR2 SQIVND (reference sequence). For the CDR3, the DNA is TGTGCCAGTAGTCCCCTCTTATTGCGTAGCACAGATACGCAGTATTTT. This encodes CASSPLLLRSTDTQYF. Variable domain in full (rest from reference TRBV19 and TRBJ2-3): DGGITQSPKYLFRKEGQNVTLSCEQNLNHDAMYWYRQDPGQGLRLIYYSQIVNDFQKGDIAEGYSVSREKKESFPLTVTSAQKNPTAFYLCASSPLLLRSTDTQYFGPGTRLTVL.

This chain links TRBV7-3 with TRBJ2-1; 8 bases match TRBD1. Germline V gives CDR1 SGHTA, CDR2 FQGTGA. V lost 3 bases and J lost 3; bases outside the gene matches: 4. The CDR3 has 15 amino acids. The CDR3 here is CASSLLGTGYNEQFF. DNA for the CDR3: TGTGCCAGCAGCTTGCTAGGGACAGGCTACAATGAGCAGTTCTTC. Full variable domain (rest looked up from reference TRBV7-3 and TRBJ2-1): GAGVSQTPSNKVTEKGKYVELRCDPISGHTALYWYRQSLGQGPEFLIYFQGTGAADDSGLPNDRFFAVRPEGSVSTLKIQRTERGDSAVYLCASSLLGTGYNEQFFGPGTRLTVL.

Many counts were recorded for this clonotype. The rearrangement uses TRBV11-1 and TRBJ1-2; tentative D call: TRBD1 (5 bases). There are 13 residues in the CDR3. Trimming pared 5 bases from V and 3 bases from J, leaving 10 bases between. Looked up from germline, CDR1 is SGHAT and CDR2 is FQDESV (reference sequence). CDR3 DNA: TGTGCCAGCAGCCCCGGGACTTACTATGGCTACACCTTC. The encoded protein is CASSPGTYYGYTF.

The V call is TRBV29-1, the J call TRBJ2-5; 9 nucleotides line up with TRBD1. CDR1 is SQVTM and CDR2 is ANQGSEA in the germline V gene. The CDR3 contains 15 residues. The V and J ends lost 6 bases and 2 bases, in that order; junction bases with no gene match: 10. In DNA form, the CDR3 reads TGCAGCGTCGCTGGGGACAGGGACGGGCAAGAGACCCAGTACTTC. Residues: CSVAGDRDGQETQYF.

The J gene is TRBJ2-7, the V gene TRBV28; D is tentatively TRBD1 or TRBD2 (5 bases each). Germline V gene data show CDR1 as MDHEN and CDR2 as SYDVKM. V was clipped by 8 bases and J by 3 bases, with 20 bases between them. This CDR3 has 15 amino acids. Here the CDR3 reads CASARKGTLGYEQYF. CDR3 nucleotides: TGTGCCAGCGCCAGAAAGGGGACCCTAGGCTACGAGCAGTACTTC. The complete variable domain, with remaining parts taken from reference TRBV28 and TRBJ2-7, reads DVKVTQSSRYLVKRTGEKVFLECVQDMDHENMFWYRQDPGLGLRLIYFSYDVKMKEKGDIPEGYSVSREKKERFSLILESASTNQTSMYLCASARKGTLGYEQYFGPGTRLTVT.

This clonotype was picked up many times. This chain links TRBV12-3 or TRBV12-4 with TRBJ2-2; possibly TRBD2 for D (6 bases). The CDR3 is 15 amino acids. V lost 3 bases and J lost 4, with 12 bases in between. CDR3 DNA: TGTGCCAGCAGTTTTGGAGGGGCCGCCACCGGGGAGCTGTTTTTT. This gives the protein CASSFGGAATGELFF.

This clonotype was recorded at least ten times. This chain links TRBV15 with TRBJ1-6; D gene ambiguous. CDR3 length: 14 residues. V was trimmed by 6 bases and J by 9 bases, leaving 15 bases between them. The germline gives CDR1 LNHNV, CDR2 YYDKDF (reference sequence). The CDR3 DNA follows: TGTGCCACCAGTAGTGACTTAGCCGCTTCACCCCTCCACTTT. This gives the protein CATSSDLAASPLHF.

This clonotype was detected ten times or more. The chain uses TRBV29-1 and TRBJ1-1; 9 positions agree with TRBD1. Germline trimming cut 4 bases from V and 1 base from J; bases unmatched to any gene: 4. CDR1 and CDR2 from the germline V gene are SQVTM and ANQGSEA. CDR3 length: 14 residues. This CDR3 is CSVVGQGPNTEAFF. The CDR3 DNA reads TGCAGCGTTGTCGGACAGGGGCCGAACACTGAAGCTTTCTTT.

V is TRBV28 and J is TRBJ1-1; D unresolved. The CDR3 has 13 amino acids. Trimming cost V 3 bases and J 9 bases, with 14 bases left between them. Germline V lookup: CDR1 MDHEN, CDR2 SYDVKM. This CDR3 reads CASSFEGRLKAFF. CDR3 bases: TGTGCCAGCAGTTTCGAAGGAAGATTGAAAGCTTTCTTT.

This clonotype showed up many times. This sequence joins TRBV6-1 and TRBJ2-1; TRBD1 matches at 8 bases. Looked up from germline, CDR1 is MNHNS and CDR2 is SASEGT. Losses at the gene ends were 3 bases for V and 1 base for J; bases not matched to a gene: 2. The CDR3 is made up of 15 amino acids. The CDR3 DNA reads TGTGCCAGCAGTGATCAGGGGGCTTCCTACAATGAGCAGTTCTTC. This gives the protein CASSDQGASYNEQFF.

In this sample, this clonotype turned up many times. The chain couples TRBV18 to TRBJ1-2, with 8 bases matching TRBD1. There are 15 residues in the CDR3. Germline lookup yields CDR1 KGHSH and CDR2 LQKENI. With 3 bases clipped from V and 2 bases from J, the junction kept 5 bases outside the gene matches. The CDR3 spells CASSPTGQENYGYTF. The DNA for the CDR3 is TGTGCCAGCTCACCTACGGGACAGGAGAACTATGGCTACACCTTC.

This clonotype showed up many times. The chain couples TRBV5-1 to TRBJ1-1; D unresolved. The germline CDR1 and CDR2 sequences are SGHRS and YFSETQ. Trimming cost V 0 bases and J 0 bases, with 18 bases left between them. The CDR3 length is 18 residues. The CDR3 here is CASSLAPAPGSMNTEAFF. The CDR3 DNA is TGCGCCAGCAGCTTGGCCCCAGCCCCGGGCTCCATGAACACTGAAGCTTTCTTT.

In regard to this clonotype: A read error may be the cause here, since a much bigger clone is one base away. This rearrangement joins TRBV2 to TRBJ2-7; 7 nucleotides line up with TRBD2. The germline CDR1 and CDR2 sequences are SNHLY and FYNNEI. V trimming: 7 bases; J trimming: 6 bases; junction bases outside the gene matches: 12. There are 14 residues in the CDR3. The CDR3 DNA reads as TGTGCCAGCAAAGGTCTCGGGGGGATCGGCGAGCAGTACTTC. Translation: CASKGLGGIGEQYF. The variable domain in full, completed from reference TRBV2 and TRBJ2-7, reads EPEVTQTPSHQVTQMGQEVILRCVPISNHLYFYWYRQILGQKVEFLVSFYNNEISEKSEIFDDQFSVERPDGSNFTLKIRSTKLEDSAMYFCASKGLGGIGEQYFGPGTRLTVT.

The V call is TRBV6-2 or TRBV6-3, the J call TRBJ2-3, with D possibly matching TRBD1 (5 bases). Trimming stripped 5 bases from V and 3 bases from J, with 15 bases between. The CDR3 loop spans 15 amino acids. Germline CDR1 is MNHEY and CDR2 is SVGEGT. CDR3 sequence: CASSPGNMRTDTQYF. CDR3 DNA: TGTGCCAGCAGTCCAGGGAATATGAGGACAGATACGCAGTATTTT.

This clonotype was seen many times. The chain carries TRBV7-2 and TRBJ2-3, with D hard to call. V gave up 5 bases and J gave up 6 bases, with 12 bases separating them. This CDR3 region has 13 residues. Germline CDR1 is SGHTA and CDR2 is FQGNSA. The CDR3 DNA reads as TGTGCCAGCAGCGTAACGGCTTTTGATACGCAGTATTTT. Its protein is CASSVTAFDTQYF.

This clonotype showed up many times. CDR3 coding DNA: TGTGCCAGCAGTTTCCGCGACAGGGCTGGAAACACCATATATTTT. It codes for CASSFRDRAGNTIYF. The chain is built from TRBV12-3 or TRBV12-4 and TRBJ1-3, with 7 bases matching TRBD1. Trimming cost V 3 bases and J 2 bases; bases outside gene matches: 4. This CDR3 has 15 residues.

This clonotype has ten or more counts. The J gene is TRBJ2-5, the V gene TRBV12-3 or TRBV12-4; D is perhaps TRBD2 (6 bases). Trimming took 1 base from V and 3 from J, leaving 9 bases between them. The CDR3 totals 14 residues. The CDR3 region has the DNA TGTGCCAGCAGTTTAGTAGGCGGGGAAGAGACCCAGTACTTC. Translating it yields CASSLVGGEETQYF.